The source of this T cell receptor (beta chain) is a study of blood T cell repertoires in COVID-19. Study at large: COVID-19 samples, acute and convalescent, were from the United States, Italy and Spain. Nucleic acid was either cDNA or gDNA, and it came from T cells, B-cell-depleted T cells, or PBMCs.

The V gene's germline CDR1 is MNHEY and CDR2 SVGEGT. Losses at the gene ends were 5 bases for V and 5 bases for J; bases not matched to a gene: 3. The CDR3 loop spans 13 amino acids. Authors' data handling: Amplified reference gene primers provided the basis for estimating nucleated cell counts. Clones were sequenced by immunoSEQ multiplex PCR, and TCRdb holds only the in-frame ones, with some missing. For V, J and clone size, that table is used; D and trimming come from the DNA. Of almost 50,000 clones listed, roughly 89% are singletons. The source material was peripheral blood. The genes are TRBV6-2 or TRBV6-3 and TRBJ1-5; 7 nucleotides align to TRBD1. The source of this sequence is a man aged 45-65 years with acute or convalescent COVID-19. The CDR3 sequence: CASSGTAYQPQHF. As DNA, the CDR3 is TGTGCCAGCAGTGGGACAGCCTATCAGCCCCAGCATTTT.